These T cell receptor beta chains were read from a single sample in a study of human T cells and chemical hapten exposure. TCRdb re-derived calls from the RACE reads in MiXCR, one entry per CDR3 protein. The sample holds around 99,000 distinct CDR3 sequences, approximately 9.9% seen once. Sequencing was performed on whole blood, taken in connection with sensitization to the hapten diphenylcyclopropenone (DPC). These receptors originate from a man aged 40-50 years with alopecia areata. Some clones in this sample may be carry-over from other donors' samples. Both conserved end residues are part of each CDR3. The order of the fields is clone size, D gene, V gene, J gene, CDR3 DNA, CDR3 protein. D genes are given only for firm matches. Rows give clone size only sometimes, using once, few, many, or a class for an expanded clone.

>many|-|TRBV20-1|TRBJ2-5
TGCAGTGCCACCAGCCTACGGGAGTTAAGAGAGACCCAGTACTTC
CSATSLRELRETQYF
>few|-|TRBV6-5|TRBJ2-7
TGTGCCAGCAGGAGGGGCTCCTACGAGCAGTACTTC
CASRRGSYEQYF
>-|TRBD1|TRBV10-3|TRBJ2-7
TGTGCCATGGGACAGGAGATATCCTACGAGCAGTACTTC
CAMGQEISYEQYF
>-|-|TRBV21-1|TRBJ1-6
TGTGCCAGCAGCGCGATCTCCTATAATTCACCCCTCCACTTT
CASSAISYNSPLHF
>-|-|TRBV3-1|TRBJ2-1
TGTGCCAGCAGCCAAGGGACAGTAGTCGAGCAGTTCTTC
CASSQGTVVEQFF
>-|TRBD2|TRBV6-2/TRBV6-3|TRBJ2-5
TGTGCCAGCAGTTACGGCGGACTAGCGGGAGGAAGAGGAGAGACCCAGTACTTC
CASSYGGLAGGRGETQYF
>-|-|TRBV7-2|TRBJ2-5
TGTGCCAGCACCTTTGCGGGGGCGGAGACCCAGTACTTC
CASTFAGAETQYF
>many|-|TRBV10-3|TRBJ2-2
TGTGCCATCAGTGTCGAGAGCTCCTACACCGGGGAGCTGTTTTTT
CAISVESSYTGELFF
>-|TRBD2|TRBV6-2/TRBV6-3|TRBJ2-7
TGTGCCAGCAGCCTTATAGCGGGAGGTGCCTATGACTACGAGCAGTACTTC
CASSLIAGGAYDYEQYF
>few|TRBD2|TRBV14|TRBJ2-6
TGTGCCAGCAGCCAAGGGGAGGGCAGCGGCTCTGGGGCCAACGTCCTGACTTTC
CASSQGEGSGSGANVLTF
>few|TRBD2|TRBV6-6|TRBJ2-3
TGTGCCAGCAGTCCGATCTCCGGGAGGACTAGCACAGATACGCAGTATTTT
CASSPISGRTSTDTQYF
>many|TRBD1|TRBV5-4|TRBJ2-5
TGTGCCAGCAGCTTGTGGGACAGGGCCCAAGAGACCCAGTACTTC
CASSLWDRAQETQYF
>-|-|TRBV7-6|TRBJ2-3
TGTGCCAGCAGCTTTGGGCCGGAGGCAGATACGCAGTATTTT
CASSFGPEADTQYF
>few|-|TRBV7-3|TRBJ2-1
TGTGCCAGCAGCTTAACCGGGCCCTTCCCCTACAATGAGCAGTTCTTC
CASSLTGPFPYNEQFF